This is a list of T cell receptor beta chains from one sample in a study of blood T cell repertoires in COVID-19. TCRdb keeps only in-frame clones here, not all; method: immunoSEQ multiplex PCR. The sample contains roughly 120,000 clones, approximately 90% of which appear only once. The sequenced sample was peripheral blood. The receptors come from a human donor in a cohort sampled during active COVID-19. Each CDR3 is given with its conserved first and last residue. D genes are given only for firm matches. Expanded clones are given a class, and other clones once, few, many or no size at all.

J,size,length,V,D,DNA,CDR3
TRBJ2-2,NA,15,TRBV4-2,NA,TGTGCCAGCAGCCTCATTAGCGGGAACACCGGGGAGCTGTTTTTT,CASSLISGNTGELFF
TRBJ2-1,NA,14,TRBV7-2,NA,TGTGCCAGCAGCTTAGCTAGGCCGGGCAATGAGCAGTTCTTC,CASSLARPGNEQFF
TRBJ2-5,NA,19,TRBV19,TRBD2,TGTGCCAGTAGTATCACCCGACTAGCGGGAGGGCCTTACCAAGAGACCCAGTACTTC,CASSITRLAGGPYQETQYF
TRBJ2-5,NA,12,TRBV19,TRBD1,TGTGCCAGTAGCCCTGGACAGGGGGCCCAGTACTTC,CASSPGQGAQYF
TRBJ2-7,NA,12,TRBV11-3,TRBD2,TGTGCCAGCACTAGCGGGGGCTACGAGCAGTACTTC,CASTSGGYEQYF
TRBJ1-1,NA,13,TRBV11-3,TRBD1,TGTGCCAGCAGCTGGACAGGAGGAACTGAAGCTTTCTTT,CASSWTGGTEAFF
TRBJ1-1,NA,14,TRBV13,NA,TGTGCCAGCAGACACATCAACGTGAACACTGAAGCTTTCTTT,CASRHINVNTEAFF
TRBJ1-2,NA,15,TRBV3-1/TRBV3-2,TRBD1,TGTGCCAGCAGTCCCACAGGGGGCCCCAACTATGGCTACACCTTC,CASSPTGGPNYGYTF
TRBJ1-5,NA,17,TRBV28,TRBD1,TGTGCCAGCAGTCGTTCCATATTCAGGGGGCTTAATCAGCCCCAGCATTTT,CASSRSIFRGLNQPQHF
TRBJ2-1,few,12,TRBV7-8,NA,TGTGCCAGCAGCTTAGGCAGCAATGAGCAGTTCTTC,CASSLGSNEQFF
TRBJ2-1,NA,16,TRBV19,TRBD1,TGTGCCAGTAGTGGGCCGGGACAGGGTTCCTACAATGAGCAGTTCTTC,CASSGPGQGSYNEQFF
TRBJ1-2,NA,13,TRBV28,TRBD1,TGTGCCAGCAGATTGGGACAGGGACGTGGCTACACCTTC,CASRLGQGRGYTF
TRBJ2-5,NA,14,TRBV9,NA,TGTGCCAGCGCGCGAGGGACTGCTCAAGAGACCCAGTACTTC,CASARGTAQETQYF
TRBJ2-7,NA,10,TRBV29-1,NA,TGCAGCGTTGTGACTGGCGAGCAGTACTTC,CSVVTGEQYF
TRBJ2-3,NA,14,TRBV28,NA,TGTGCCAGCAGTTTGGAAGCGGCGGGGAGTACGCAGTATTTT,CASSLEAAGSTQYF
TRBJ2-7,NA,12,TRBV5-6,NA,TGTGCCAGCAGCTTGAATACGGGGAGGCAGTACTTC,CASSLNTGRQYF
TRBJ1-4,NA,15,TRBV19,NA,TGTGCCAGTAGTATGGGAGGGCTAGGGAATGAAAAACTGTTTTTT,CASSMGGLGNEKLFF
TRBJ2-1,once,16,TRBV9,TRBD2,TGTGCCAGCAGCGTAAGGGCGGGGGGGCAGAGCAATGAGCAGTTCTTC,CASSVRAGGQSNEQFF
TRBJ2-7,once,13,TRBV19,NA,TGTGCCAGTAGTATATCCCCCAACTACGAGCAGTACTTC,CASSISPNYEQYF
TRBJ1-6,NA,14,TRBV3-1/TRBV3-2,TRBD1,TGTGCCAGCAGCCGAGGGGGCCAAAAGATAGCCCTCCACTTT,CASSRGGQKIALHF
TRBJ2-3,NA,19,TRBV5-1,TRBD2,TGCGCCAGCCGCTTCGGGGCCCTAGCGGGGATAACTAGCACAGATACGCAGTATTTT,CASRFGALAGITSTDTQYF
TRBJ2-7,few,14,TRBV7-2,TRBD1,TGTGCCAGCAGTCCAGGGGGCGTCTCCTACGAGCAGTACTTC,CASSPGGVSYEQYF
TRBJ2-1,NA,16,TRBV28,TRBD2,TGTGCCAGCAGCCTCGGACTAGCGGGAGGCAACAATGAGCAGTTCTTC,CASSLGLAGGNNEQFF
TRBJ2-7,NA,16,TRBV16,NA,TGTGCCAGCAGCCCAAGGGGTCGCCCTGTGGATTACGAGCAGTACTTC,CASSPRGRPVDYEQYF
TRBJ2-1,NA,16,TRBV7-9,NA,TGTGCCAGCACCTCACCGCCGGGGGGCCACATCAATGAGCAGTTCTTC,CASTSPPGGHINEQFF
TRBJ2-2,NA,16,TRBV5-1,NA,TGCGCCAGCAGCTCCGAAGTGTTAGGAGAGACCGGGGAGCTGTTTTTT,CASSSEVLGETGELFF
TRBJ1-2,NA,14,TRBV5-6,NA,TGTGCCAGCAGCCCGGGAGCCGGCGGCTATGGCTACACCTTC,CASSPGAGGYGYTF
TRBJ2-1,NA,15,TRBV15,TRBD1,TGTGCCACCACGGCCCGGCGGGACAGGGTTAATGAGCAGTTCTTC,CATTARRDRVNEQFF
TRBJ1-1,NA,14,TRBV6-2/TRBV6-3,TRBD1,TGTGCCAGCAGCGACAGGGGGGTAACTACTGAAGCTTTCTTT,CASSDRGVTTEAFF
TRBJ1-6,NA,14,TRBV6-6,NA,TGTGCCAGCAGTTACTCGGAGCTCAATTCACCCCTCCACTTT,CASSYSELNSPLHF
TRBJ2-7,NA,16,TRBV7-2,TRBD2,TGTGCCAGCAGCTTAATGGGGACTAGCGTCTTCTACGAGCAGTACTTC,CASSLMGTSVFYEQYF
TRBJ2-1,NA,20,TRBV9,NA,TGTGCCAGCAGCGTAGGCGGGGGTCAGGGGGCGGCCCGAATACCCAATGAGCAGTTCTTC,CASSVGGGQGAARIPNEQFF
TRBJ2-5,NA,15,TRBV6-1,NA,TGTGCCAGCAGTGAATTAAGGCAAACGTTCCTAGGCCTGGACTTC,CASSELRQTFLGLDF
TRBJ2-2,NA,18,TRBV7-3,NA,TGTGCCAGCAGCTTAACCCCCTCGAAGGGAGGCCTCGCCGGGGAGCTGTTTTTT,CASSLTPSKGGLAGELFF
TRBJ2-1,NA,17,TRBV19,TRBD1,TGTGCCAGTAGTCCAGGACCCGGGACAGGCTCCAACAATGAGCAGTTCTTC,CASSPGPGTGSNNEQFF
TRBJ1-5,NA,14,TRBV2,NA,TGTGCCAGCAGGGTCTGGGGTAGCGATCAGCCCCAGCATTTT,CASRVWGSDQPQHF
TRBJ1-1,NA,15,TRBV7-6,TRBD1,TGTGCCAGCAGCTTATACAGGGGGTTGAACACTGAAGCTTTCTTT,CASSLYRGLNTEAFF
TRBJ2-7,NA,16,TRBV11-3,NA,TGTGCCAGCAGCCCCTCTGGGCAGGGTCTCTCCTACGAGCAGTACTTC,CASSPSGQGLSYEQYF
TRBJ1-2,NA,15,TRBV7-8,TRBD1,TGTGCCAGCAGCACATCACAGGGGAGGTACTATGGCTACACCTTC,CASSTSQGRYYGYTF